The 9 T cell receptor beta chains reported below all come from one sample, sequenced in a study of cytotoxic CD8 clonotypes in ibrutinib-treated CLL. TCRdb's table, derived via immunoSEQ multiplex PCR, lists solely in-frame clones and lacks some. There are roughly 36,000 clones in the sample; around 63% occur only once, and about 30% lies in the top ten. The sample here was PBMCs, taken before ibrutinib treatment. Receptors originate from a human donor with chronic lymphocytic leukemia.

The rearrangement joins TRBV9 to TRBJ2-4, with 8 bases aligning to TRBD1. The trim removed 4 bases at V and 6 bases at J, leaving 12 bases unmatched. The CDR3 loop spans 16 amino acids. Per germline, CDR1 SGDLS and CDR2 YYNGEE. The CDR3 here is CASSPQPDRVGNIQYF. The CDR3 DNA reads as TGTGCCAGCAGCCCACAACCGGACAGGGTGGGAAACATTCAGTACTTC.

This rearrangement joins TRBV4-1 to TRBJ2-7, with 9 bases aligning to TRBD2. V trimming: 4 bases; J trimming: 0 bases; junction bases outside the gene matches: 7. The CDR3 is 16 residues long. CDR1 and CDR2 from the germline V gene are MGHRA and YSYEKL. DNA of the CDR3: TGCGCCAGCAGCCGAGAGACTAGCGGTCTCTCCTACGAGCAGTACTTC. It codes for CASSRETSGLSYEQYF.

CDR3 nucleotide sequence: TGTGCCAGCACCTTGAGGGGATCCCCAGATACGCAGTATTTT. The encoded protein is CASTLRGSPDTQYF. The gene calls are TRBV7-2 and TRBJ2-3; D is possibly TRBD1 or TRBD2 (5 bases each). The CDR3 is 14 residues long. Trimming stripped 7 bases from V and 4 bases from J, with 15 bases between. The germline V gene encodes CDR1 SGHTA and CDR2 FQGNSA.

The chain has TRBV27 and TRBJ1-2; TRBD1 agrees at 9 bases. Germline assignment: CDR1 MNHEY and CDR2 SMNVEV (reference sequence). The ends lost 6 bases at V and 5 bases at J; junction bases unmatched: 7. This CDR3 has 14 residues. The CDR3 sequence: CASRRTGDRYGYTF. The CDR3 nucleotides read TGTGCCAGCAGACGGACAGGGGACAGGTATGGCTACACCTTC.

Here the CDR3 reads CASSLRVEVTGANVLTF. The CDR3, as DNA: TGTGCCAGCAGCTTGAGAGTCGAGGTGACGGGGGCCAACGTCCTGACTTTC. This chain joins TRBV5-5 and TRBJ2-6; D gene uncertain. The germline CDR1 and CDR2 sequences are SGHKS and YYEKEE (reference sequence). This CDR3 region has 17 residues. V was clipped by 1 base and J by 4 bases, with 15 bases between them.

The chain recombines TRBV7-8 with TRBJ2-1, with TRBD2 as a possible D gene (6 bases). The V end lost 2 bases, the J end lost 3 bases, and 17 bases lay between the germline ends. The germline V gene encodes CDR1 SGHVS and CDR2 FQNEAQ. The CDR3 consists of 17 residues. The CDR3 reads CASSLRGGNLVYNEQFF. In DNA form, the CDR3 reads TGTGCCAGCAGCTTACGAGGCGGGAACTTAGTCTACAATGAGCAGTTCTTC.

The CDR3 DNA is TGTGCCAGCAGCCCCACCGTTGCGGGAGCCGGGGAGCTGTTTTTT. Its protein product is CASSPTVAGAGELFF. The chain uses TRBV11-3 and TRBJ2-2; the match to TRBD2 covers 7 bases. V shed 5 bases, J shed 6 bases, and the junction held 9 bases outside the gene matches. In germline, CDR1 is SGHNT, CDR2 YENEEA. The CDR3 has 15 amino acids. Full variable domain (remainder filled in from reference TRBV11-3 and TRBJ2-2): EAGVVQSPRYKIIEKKQPVAFWCNPISGHNTLYWYLQNLGQGPELLIRYENEEAVDDSQLPKDRFSAERLKGVDSTLKIQPAELGDSAVYLCASSPTVAGAGELFFGEGSRLTVL.

There are a few counts of this clone. V gene TRBV11-2 combines with J gene TRBJ1-5; 10 positions agree with TRBD1. V trimming: 5 bases; J trimming: 6 bases; junction bases outside the gene matches: 7. This CDR3 is 15 amino acids long. Germline V lookup: CDR1 SGHAT, CDR2 FQNNGV. This CDR3 reads CASSVGTGVSQPQHF. For the CDR3, the DNA is TGTGCCAGCAGCGTCGGGACAGGGGTAAGTCAGCCCCAGCATTTT.

The table lists this clone with a count of one. CDR3 sequence reads: CASSYRVAGGEKLFF. CDR3 in DNA: TGTGCCAGCAGCTACAGGGTGGCTGGGGGTGAAAAACTGTTTTTT. This chain links TRBV7-2 with TRBJ1-4; D perhaps matches TRBD1 (6 bases). Trimming took 4 bases from V and 7 from J, leaving 16 bases between them. Germline V gene lookup returns CDR1 SGHTA and CDR2 FQGNSA. The CDR3 sequence is 15 residues long.